The 30 T cell receptor beta chains below come from one sample, sequenced in a study of STAT5B mutations in CD4+ large granular lymphocyte leukemia. The table came from immunoSEQ multiplex PCR; TCRdb's copy has only in-frame clones and leaves some out. Among about 30,000 clones, 70% to 85% were seen once, and the ten largest hold approximately 2.1%. Sequenced material: CD4+ T cells from blood buffy coats. These TCRs come from a human donor in good health.

A single count supports this clone. The CDR3 reads CASRPDAGGFLLTF. CDR3 in DNA: TGTGCCAGCCGGCCCGACGCGGGTGGGTTTCTCCTGACTTTC. The rearrangement uses TRBV27 and TRBJ2-6; TRBD2 is a possible D gene (5 bases). Germline values: CDR1 MNHEY, CDR2 SMNVEV (reference sequence). V lost 8 bases and J 14 bases, leaving 22 bases between the germline ends. CDR3 length: 14 amino acids.

The genes are TRBV23-1 and TRBJ2-1; D is tentatively TRBD1 or TRBD2 (5 bases each). TRBV23-1 is known as an ORF, though its function is uncertain. This CDR3 is built from 19 residues. The germline V and J ends were trimmed by 0 bases and 6 bases, with 24 bases remaining between them. For the CDR3, the DNA is TGCGCCAGCAGTCAATCGGTCCTCTTCCGGGACGGGAAGGGCAATGAGCAGTTCTTC. Its translation: CASSQSVLFRDGKGNEQFF.

The CDR3 is CASSWGDRGYTDTQYF. CDR3 nucleotides: TGCGCCAGCAGCTGGGGGGACAGGGGCTACACAGATACGCAGTATTTT. The chain carries TRBV5-1 and TRBJ2-3, with 10 positions matching TRBD1. This CDR3 is built from 16 residues. Germline lookup yields CDR1 SGHRS and CDR2 YFSETQ. V dropped 3 bases and J dropped 2; count of bases not matched to a gene: 6.

The chain carries TRBV5-1 and TRBJ1-1; perhaps TRBD1 as D (6 bases). Germline CDR1 reads SGHRS; CDR2 reads YFSETQ. The CDR3 spans 13 residues. V was shortened by 4 bases and J by 8 bases, with 15 bases between the two germline ends. The CDR3, as DNA: TGCGCCAGCAGCCCGCTTGTACAGGGAGAAGCTTTCTTT. Translated: CASSPLVQGEAFF. Looking up the rest from reference TRBV5-1 and TRBJ1-1 gives the full variable domain: KAGVTQTPRYLIKTRGQQVTLSCSPISGHRSVSWYQQTPGQGLQFLFEYFSETQRNKGNFPGRFSGRQFSNSRSEMNVSTLELGDSALYLCASSPLVQGEAFFGQGTRLTVV.

The rearrangement joins TRBV2 to TRBJ2-2; 8 bases are shared with TRBD1. Germline trimming cut 4 bases from V and 7 bases from J; bases unmatched to any gene: 5. The CDR3 sequence is 14 residues long. Germline CDR1 and CDR2: SNHLY and FYNNEI. The CDR3 DNA is TGTGCCAGCAGTGTCAGGGGGCGGGGCGGGGAGCTGTTTTTT. Translating gives CASSVRGRGGELFF.

The chain has TRBV5-4 and TRBJ1-3; D is undetermined. Trimming pared 0 bases from V and 2 bases from J, leaving 0 bases between. The CDR3 has 12 residues. CDR1 and CDR2 from the germline V gene are SGHNT and YYREEE (reference sequence). This CDR3 is CASSLAGNTIYF. CDR3 nucleotides: TGTGCCAGCAGCTTGGCTGGAAACACCATATATTTT. The full variable domain, completed using reference TRBV5-4 and TRBJ1-3, is ETGVTQSPTHLIKTRGQQVTLRCSSQSGHNTVSWYQQALGQGPQFIFQYYREEENGRGNFPPRFSGLQFPNYSSELNVNALELDDSALYLCASSLAGNTIYFGEGSWLTVV.

This clone was seen only a few times. This chain connects TRBV18 to TRBJ2-1; 9 bases align to TRBD1. There are 17 residues in the CDR3. The germline CDR1 and CDR2 sequences are KGHSH and LQKENI. Trimming took 2 bases from V and 0 from J; bases not matched to a gene: 5. The DNA of the CDR3 is TGTGCCAGCTCACCAATGGGACAGGGTAGCTCCTACAATGAGCAGTTCTTC. This sequence encodes CASSPMGQGSSYNEQFF.

In its sample, this clone was seen once. The chain combines TRBV4-2 with TRBJ2-7; 14 bases agree with TRBD2. V gave up 0 bases and J gave up 3 bases; unmatched junction bases: 10. CDR1 is LGHNA and CDR2 is YNFKEQ in the germline V gene. This CDR3 contains 19 residues. For the CDR3, the DNA is TGTGCCAGCAGCCAAGATCTGGGGACTAGCGGGGGAGGATACTACGAGCAGTACTTC. It codes for CASSQDLGTSGGGYYEQYF.

The V and J genes are TRBV7-6 and TRBJ1-1; D remains unclear. CDR1 is SGHVS and CDR2 is FNYEAQ in the germline V gene. V gave up 5 bases and J gave up 0 bases, with 13 bases separating them. This CDR3 is 15 amino acids long. The CDR3: CASSLRAGMNTEAFF. As DNA, the CDR3 is TGTGCCAGCAGCCTACGGGCGGGGATGAACACTGAAGCTTTCTTT.

The chain recombines TRBV6-1 with TRBJ1-5; 10 positions match TRBD1. The germline CDR1 and CDR2 sequences are MNHNS and SASEGT. The CDR3 covers 14 residues. J gave up 6 bases and V 5 bases, and 4 bases lay outside the gene matches. CDR3 nucleotides: TGTGCCAGCAGTCCGACAGGGGGCTCTCAGCCCCAGCATTTT. Translated: CASSPTGGSQPQHF.

The gene calls are TRBV5-1 and TRBJ2-1; the match to TRBD2 covers 10 bases. This CDR3 spans 15 amino acids. The V and J ends lost 0 bases and 8 bases, in that order; junction bases with no gene match: 5. Germline V CDR1 and CDR2: SGHRS, YFSETQ. In DNA, the CDR3 is TGCGCCAGCAGCTTGGCCGCTAGCGGGGGATATGAGCAGTTCTTC. The encoded protein is CASSLAASGGYEQFF.

The chain is built from TRBV13 and TRBJ1-1; possibly TRBD1 for D (6 bases). V dropped 5 bases and J dropped 0 bases, with 22 bases sitting between them. The CDR3 loop spans 18 amino acids. Germline CDR1 reads PRHDT; CDR2 reads FYEKMQ (reference sequence). The CDR3 loop is CASSKKDQGKFMNTEAFF. The CDR3 coding sequence is TGTGCCAGCAGCAAAAAAGACCAGGGGAAATTTATGAACACTGAAGCTTTCTTT.

CDR3 in amino acids: CASTRSGNTGELFF. The CDR3 region has the DNA TGTGCCAGCACCCGAAGCGGGAACACCGGGGAGCTGTTTTTT. The chain uses TRBV6-5 and TRBJ2-2, with a tentative D call TRBD2 (5 bases). Germline assignment: CDR1 MNHEY and CDR2 SVGAGI. The CDR3 totals 14 residues. Between the trimmed V and J ends, which lost 7 bases and 1 base, there was a span of 10 bases.

The chain carries TRBV5-1 and TRBJ2-3; 12 bases map to TRBD2. V trimming: 5 bases; J trimming: 5 bases; junction bases outside the gene matches: 6. Germline assignment: CDR1 SGHRS and CDR2 YFSETQ. The CDR3 consists of 15 residues. This CDR3 reads CASSSSGGAIDTQYF. The CDR3 nucleotides are TGCGCCAGCAGTTCTAGCGGGGGGGCCATAGATACGCAGTATTTT.

This chain uses TRBV28 with TRBJ2-4; 11 bases align to TRBD1. This CDR3 is built from 14 residues. V lost 4 bases, J lost 9 bases, and 5 bases stayed unmatched. Germline V gives CDR1 MDHEN, CDR2 SYDVKM. CDR3 loop: CASSSDRGLSIQYF. The CDR3 DNA is TGTGCCAGCAGTTCGGACAGGGGGCTGAGCATTCAGTACTTC.

The V gene is TRBV28, the J gene TRBJ1-5, with 8 nucleotides matching TRBD1. The germline V gene has CDR1 MDHEN and CDR2 SYDVKM. Unmatched junction bases numbered 6, after V lost 9 bases and J lost 2 bases. The CDR3 consists of 14 residues. For the CDR3, the DNA is TGTGCCAGAGAGAACAGGGGGTGCAATCAGCCCCAGCATTTT. Its translation: CARENRGCNQPQHF.

The genes are TRBV29-1 and TRBJ1-4; TRBD1 aligns across 8 bases. After removal of 4 bases from V and 8 bases from J, the junction contained 9 bases not matched to a gene. Germline lookup yields CDR1 SQVTM and CDR2 ANQGSEA. The CDR3 length is 14 residues. Here the CDR3 DNA reads TGCAGCGTTGCCCCAGGGGGCGGTTTGGAAAAACTGTTTTTT. Translation gives CSVAPGGGLEKLFF.

The CDR3 spells CASSFVRVATNEKLFF. The CDR3 DNA follows: TGTGCCAGCAGCTTCGTCAGGGTCGCAACTAATGAAAAACTGTTTTTT. The gene calls are TRBV7-8 and TRBJ1-4; D possibly corresponds to TRBD1 (5 bases). This CDR3 comprises 16 residues. Trimming took 3 bases from V and 0 from J, leaving 11 bases between them. From germline, CDR1 is SGHVS and CDR2 FQNEAQ.

V is TRBV2 and J is TRBJ1-2; TRBD1 matches 7 bases. Trimming removed 2 bases from V and 1 base from J; junction bases left unmatched: 7. CDR3 length: 16 amino acids. Germline lookup yields CDR1 SNHLY and CDR2 FYNNEI. The DNA for the CDR3 is TGTGCCAGCAGTGAATCGAAAAACAGGGGTAACTATGGCTACACCTTC. This translates into CASSESKNRGNYGYTF. Full variable domain (remainder filled in from reference TRBV2 and TRBJ1-2): EPEVTQTPSHQVTQMGQEVILRCVPISNHLYFYWYRQILGQKVEFLVSFYNNEISEKSEIFDDQFSVERPDGSNFTLKIRSTKLEDSAMYFCASSESKNRGNYGYTFGSGTRLTVV.

This clone came up a few times. The rearrangement links TRBV10-1 to TRBJ2-7, with D possibly called TRBD1 or TRBD2 (7 bases each). Germline V CDR1 and CDR2: WNHNN, SYGVQD (reference sequence). CDR3 length: 13 amino acids. V was clipped by 8 bases and J by 3 bases, with 14 bases between them. The CDR3 nucleotides read TGCGCCAGCGCGGGGGCAGGGGGCTACGAGCAGTACTTC. The encoded protein is CASAGAGGYEQYF.

The V and J genes are TRBV5-8 and TRBJ2-6; D gene unclear. Germline V gene sequence: CDR1 SGHTS, CDR2 YDEGEE. There are 15 residues in the CDR3. The V end was cut by 2 bases, the J end by 0 bases, with 6 bases between. In nucleotides, the CDR3 is TGTGCCAGCAGCTTTCGAATCTCTGGGGCCAACGTCCTGACTTTC. Translated: CASSFRISGANVLTF.

The chain uses TRBV19 and TRBJ1-5; no firm D call. The V end was cut by 5 bases, the J end by 6 bases, with 17 bases between. Germline lookup yields CDR1 LNHDA and CDR2 SQIVND (reference sequence). This CDR3 has 15 amino acids. The CDR3 DNA follows: TGTGCCAGTAGTGCCTCAATGGGGTCGAGTCAGCCCCAGCATTTT. Translating gives CASSASMGSSQPQHF.

The chain combines TRBV5-5 with TRBJ1-1; tentative D call: TRBD1 (6 bases). This CDR3 is 15 amino acids long. The V end was cut by 0 bases, the J end by 4 bases, with 13 bases between. Germline V lookup: CDR1 SGHKS, CDR2 YYEKEE (reference sequence). The CDR3 nucleotides read TGTGCCAGCAGCTTGGATGGATGGGGGGCCACTGAAGCTTTCTTT. Its protein is CASSLDGWGATEAFF.

The chain combines TRBV7-2 with TRBJ1-2; D not resolved. Trimming shortened V by 1 base and J by 2 bases, and 11 bases separated the two germline ends. Germline assignment: CDR1 SGHTA and CDR2 FQGNSA. The CDR3 consists of 15 residues. CDR3 bases: TGTGCCAGCAGCTTAGGTGTGGTCAGCAACTATGGCTACACCTTC. Amino acid sequence: CASSLGVVSNYGYTF.

This clone was seen a few times. The V gene is TRBV6-5, the J gene TRBJ1-2; no clear D gene. Looked up from germline, CDR1 is MNHEY and CDR2 is SVGAGI. The V and J ends lost 2 bases and 8 bases respectively, with 12 bases between them. This CDR3 has 13 amino acids. The CDR3 loop reads CASSYAGKGGYTF. The CDR3 bases are TGTGCCAGCAGTTACGCGGGCAAGGGCGGCTACACCTTC.

The chain has TRBV2 and TRBJ2-1; D perhaps matches TRBD2 (5 bases). CDR1 is SNHLY and CDR2 is FYNNEI in the germline V gene. The CDR3 contains 18 residues. The V end lost 0 bases, the J end lost 7 bases, and 22 bases lay between the germline ends. The DNA of the CDR3 is TGTGCCAGCAGTGAAGCGCCACTTCGGGGTTTTTCGGGAAATGAGCAGTTCTTC. Translation: CASSEAPLRGFSGNEQFF. Drawing the rest from reference TRBV2 and TRBJ2-1, the complete variable domain is EPEVTQTPSHQVTQMGQEVILRCVPISNHLYFYWYRQILGQKVEFLVSFYNNEISEKSEIFDDQFSVERPDGSNFTLKIRSTKLEDSAMYFCASSEAPLRGFSGNEQFFGPGTRLTVL.

This clone was counted a single time. This rearrangement joins TRBV7-2 to TRBJ2-3; 7 positions agree with TRBD2. CDR1 is SGHTA and CDR2 is FQGNSA in the germline V gene. The CDR3 consists of 15 residues. V trimming: 1 base; J trimming: 4 bases; junction bases outside the gene matches: 5. In nucleotides, the CDR3 is TGTGCCAGCAGCTTAGACGGGAGGATTGCAGATACGCAGTATTTT. It yields the protein CASSLDGRIADTQYF.

The chain carries TRBV6-6 and TRBJ1-3; D is ambiguous. This CDR3 region has 14 residues. The germline V and J ends were trimmed by 0 bases and 4 bases, with 7 bases remaining between them. CDR1 and CDR2 from the germline V gene are MNHNY and SVGAGI (reference sequence). The CDR3 protein is CASSYSEGGNTIYF. The CDR3 DNA reads TGTGCCAGCAGTTACTCGGAGGGCGGAAACACCATATATTTT.

The V gene is TRBV5-8, the J gene TRBJ2-7, with 11 nucleotides matching TRBD2. Germline lookup yields CDR1 SGHTS and CDR2 YDEGEE. The J segment lost 6 bases and the V segment lost 3 bases, leaving 8 bases of the junction unmatched. The CDR3 sequence is 15 residues long. This CDR3 is CASSSWTSGSAEQYF. DNA of the CDR3: TGTGCCAGCAGCTCTTGGACTAGCGGGTCGGCCGAGCAGTACTTC.

This clone was detected once. The chain recombines TRBV6-4 with TRBJ1-1; D is undetermined. Germline V gene sequence: CDR1 MRHNA, CDR2 SNTAGT. The length of the CDR3 is 13 residues. With 3 bases removed from V and 0 bases from J, the gap between germline ends came to 5 bases. For the CDR3, the DNA is TGTGCCAGCAGTGAGGGGATGAACACTGAAGCTTTCTTT. The encoded protein is CASSEGMNTEAFF.